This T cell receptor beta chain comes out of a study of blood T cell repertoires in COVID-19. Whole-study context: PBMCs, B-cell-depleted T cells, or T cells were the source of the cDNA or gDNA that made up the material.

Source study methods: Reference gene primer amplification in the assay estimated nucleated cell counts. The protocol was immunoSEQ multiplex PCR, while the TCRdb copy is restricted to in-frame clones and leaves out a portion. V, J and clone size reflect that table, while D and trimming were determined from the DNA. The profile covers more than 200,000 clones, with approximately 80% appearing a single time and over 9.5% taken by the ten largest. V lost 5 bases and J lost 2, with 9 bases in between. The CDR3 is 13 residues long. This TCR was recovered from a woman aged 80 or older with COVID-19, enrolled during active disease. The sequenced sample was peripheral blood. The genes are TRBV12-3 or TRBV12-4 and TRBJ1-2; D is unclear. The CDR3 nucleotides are TGTGCCAGCAGTCAACTGAGAAACTATGGCTACACCTTC. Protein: CASSQLRNYGYTF.